The T cell receptor beta chain described here comes from a study of cytomegalovirus exposure and HLA in healthy donors. Comment on this clone: What it recognizes is unknown.

The V gene's germline CDR1 is MNHEY and CDR2 SVGAGI. CDR3 length equals 11 residues. The V end lost 4 bases, the J end lost 3 bases, and 4 bases lay between the germline ends. Amplification used 60 Vbeta primers and 13 Jbeta primers. Using immunoSEQ multiplex PCR, the repertoire was profiled, and TCRdb retains in-frame clones only, with some absent. The table has roughly 130,000 clones, under 70% seen once; the top ten hold roughly 6%. Study conclusions and caveats: Immune exposure was documented only through CMV serostatus.

The chain joins TRBV6-5 to TRBJ2-7, with D uncertain. This clonotype originated in a woman aged 60-75 years in good health and CMV-seronegative. Sequences were obtained from PBMCs. CDR3 in DNA: TGTGCCAGCAGTTCGGTCTACGAGCAGTACTTC. It encodes CASSSVYEQYF.